These 19 T cell receptor beta chains share one sample of origin, sequenced in a study of blood T cell repertoires in COVID-19. Sequencing was performed with immunoSEQ multiplex PCR; in TCRdb, only in-frame clones are kept and a portion is missing. Counted here are around 110,000 clones, 82% occurring once; the ten biggest clones make up roughly 7.9%. The sequenced material came from peripheral blood. These receptors were taken from a man aged 65-85 years with acute or convalescent COVID-19.

This chain connects TRBV5-1 to TRBJ1-2; 7 bases match TRBD1. The V gene end was trimmed by 4 bases and the J gene end by 8 bases; junction bases not matched to a gene: 8. Germline CDR1 and CDR2: SGHRS and YFSETQ. This CDR3 has 13 residues. CDR3 in amino acids: CASSPSGQRGYTF. In DNA form, the CDR3 reads TGCGCCAGCAGCCCTTCGGGACAGCGGGGCTACACCTTC.

The V call is TRBV2, the J call TRBJ2-1, with 12 bases identical to TRBD2. There are 16 residues in the CDR3. CDR1 is SNHLY and CDR2 is FYNNEI in the germline V gene. Trimming at V came to 4 bases and at J to 4 bases, leaving 5 bases not matched to a gene. The CDR3 coding sequence is TGTGCCAGCAGTGCGACTAGCGGGAGTTATTACAATGAGCAGTTCTTC. Its protein is CASSATSGSYYNEQFF.

This chain joins TRBV12-3 or TRBV12-4 and TRBJ1-1; D possibly corresponds to TRBD1 (5 bases). CDR3 size: 13 residues. Trimming removed 10 bases from V and 1 base from J, with 13 bases in between. CDR3 coding DNA: TGTGCCACGATGGGGCAGCAGAACACTGAAGCTTTCTTT. Its protein product is CATMGQQNTEAFF.

This chain uses TRBV5-1 with TRBJ1-3; D gene unclear. Germline CDR1 and CDR2: SGHRS and YFSETQ. This CDR3 spans 15 amino acids. Trimming pared 5 bases from V and 4 bases from J, leaving 16 bases between. CDR3 region: CASSTLSGSGNTIYF. In DNA, the CDR3 is TGCGCCAGCAGTACGTTGTCGGGGAGCGGAAACACCATATATTTT.

As for this clone: Other nucleotide sequences in the sample specify the same CDR3. This chain uses TRBV5-1 with TRBJ2-1, with a possible D match to TRBD1 (5 bases). V was cut by 0 bases and J by 7 bases, with 14 bases left in between. Germline V gene sequence: CDR1 SGHRS, CDR2 YFSETQ. The CDR3 is 15 amino acids. CDR3 coding DNA: TGCGCCAGCAGCTTGGCCCCAGGGTTGGGGAATGAGCAGTTCTTC. This encodes CASSLAPGLGNEQFF.

The rearrangement uses TRBV7-8 and TRBJ1-2; possibly TRBD1 for D (5 bases). Germline assignment: CDR1 SGHVS and CDR2 FQNEAQ. The CDR3 spans 13 residues. V lost 5 bases and J 7 bases, leaving 14 bases between the germline ends. CDR3 DNA: TGTGCCAGCAGCACCCGAGGAGGGGCTGGCTACACCTTC. The encoded protein is CASSTRGGAGYTF.

The V and J genes are TRBV24-1 and TRBJ2-3; TRBD2 might be the D (6 bases). Germline CDR1 and CDR2: KGHDR and SFDVKD. This CDR3 is built from 15 residues. Deletions cut 3 bases from V and 3 bases from J, with 12 bases between. This chain's CDR3 is CATSDPGLPTDTQYF. Here the CDR3 DNA reads TGTGCCACCAGTGATCCGGGACTCCCGACAGATACGCAGTATTTT.

This sequence joins TRBV29-1 and TRBJ2-7, with 7 bases fitting TRBD1. Germline values: CDR1 SQVTM, CDR2 ANQGSEA. V lost 5 bases, J lost 3 bases, and 4 bases stayed unmatched. The CDR3 runs 12 residues. The CDR3 loop is CSVTTGIYEQYF. The CDR3 nucleotides are TGCAGCGTTACGACAGGGATCTACGAGCAGTACTTC.

The chain joins TRBV6-1 to TRBJ1-2; 10 positions agree with TRBD1. J lost 5 bases, V lost 2 bases, and 5 bases had no gene match. Per germline, CDR1 MNHNS and CDR2 SASEGT. The CDR3 runs to 15 residues. CDR3 coding DNA: TGTGCCAGCAGTGAAACGACAGGGGGCGCGTATGGCTACACCTTC. It yields the protein CASSETTGGAYGYTF.

This rearrangement joins TRBV3-1 (or the pseudogene TRBV3-2) to TRBJ1-5, with unresolved D. Trimming took off 4 bases at V and 2 bases at J, with 12 bases between the two ends. The germline CDR1 and CDR2 sequences are LGHDT and YNNKEL (reference sequence). The CDR3 consists of 15 residues. The CDR3 sequence is CASSPTGGRNQPQHF. CDR3 bases: TGTGCCAGCAGCCCGACGGGAGGGCGCAATCAGCCCCAGCATTTT.

The chain combines TRBV5-1 with TRBJ2-7; possibly TRBD1 for D (5 bases). V dropped 2 bases and J dropped 3 bases, with 15 bases sitting between them. This CDR3 is built from 15 residues. Germline V gene sequence: CDR1 SGHRS, CDR2 YFSETQ. This CDR3 reads CASSFRVSANYEQYF. The CDR3 DNA follows: TGCGCCAGCAGCTTCAGGGTCTCAGCGAACTACGAGCAGTACTTC.

J is TRBJ2-1 and V is TRBV5-1, with 11 nucleotides matching TRBD2. CDR3 size: 14 residues. The germline CDR1 and CDR2 sequences are SGHRS and YFSETQ. Germline trimming cut 2 bases from V and 7 bases from J; bases unmatched to any gene: 2. In DNA, the CDR3 is TGCGCCAGCAGCTTCACTAGCGGGGGAAATGAGCAGTTCTTC. Encoded protein: CASSFTSGGNEQFF.

The chain has TRBV28 and TRBJ2-5; D may be TRBD1 (6 bases). Per the germline V gene, CDR1 is MDHEN and CDR2 is SYDVKM. V dropped 6 bases and J dropped 1 base, with 15 bases sitting between them. This CDR3 comprises 15 residues. This CDR3 is CASSPAGAGQETQYF. The CDR3 nucleotides are TGTGCCAGCAGCCCCGCAGGGGCAGGCCAAGAGACCCAGTACTTC.

This sequence joins TRBV7-3 and TRBJ1-1; a weak D match, TRBD1 (6 bases). V was clipped by 1 base and J by 7 bases, with 10 bases between them. Germline values: CDR1 SGHTA, CDR2 FQGTGA. The CDR3 length is 13 residues. The CDR3 reads CASSLSRGGEAFF. The CDR3 DNA follows: TGTGCCAGCAGCTTAAGCAGGGGCGGTGAAGCTTTCTTT.

The V call is TRBV29-1, the J call TRBJ1-1, with 10 bases identical to TRBD1. This CDR3 is built from 12 residues. The V gene end was trimmed by 7 bases and the J gene end by 6 bases; junction bases not matched to a gene: 5. Germline V lookup: CDR1 SQVTM, CDR2 ANQGSEA. CDR3 nucleotides: TGCAGCGCCGACAGGGGGCAAGCTGAAGCTTTCTTT. This translates into CSADRGQAEAFF.

Regarding this clone: A read error may account for a junction end that differs from germline. V gene TRBV7-7 combines with J gene TRBJ2-2; 12 nucleotides line up with TRBD2. The CDR3 is 19 amino acids. CDR1 and CDR2 (germline): SSHAT, FNYEAQ (reference sequence). DNA for the CDR3: TGTGCTAGCAGCTTAAATCTGCTAGCGGGGGGGCCAGACACCGGGGAGCTGTTTTTT. This sequence encodes CASSLNLLAGGPDTGELFF.

This sequence joins TRBV6-1 and TRBJ1-2; TRBD1 aligns across 8 bases. Losses at the gene ends were 1 base for V and 4 bases for J; bases not matched to a gene: 5. Germline CDR1 is MNHNS and CDR2 is SASEGT. The CDR3 length is 15 residues. The CDR3 is CASSEVSGGLYGYTF. In DNA form, the CDR3 reads TGTGCCAGCAGTGAAGTGTCAGGGGGCCTCTATGGCTACACCTTC.

The rearrangement links TRBV13 to TRBJ1-4; D is perhaps TRBD1 (6 bases). Deletions cut 4 bases from V and 4 bases from J, with 16 bases between. The CDR3 loop spans 16 amino acids. Germline CDR1 PRHDT, CDR2 FYEKMQ (reference sequence). CDR3 amino acids: CASSSRGTENNEKLFF. The CDR3 DNA follows: TGTGCCAGCAGCTCTAGGGGGACGGAAAATAATGAAAAACTGTTTTTT.

This rearrangement joins TRBV13 to TRBJ2-7; TRBD1 aligns across 8 bases. V trimming: 3 bases; J trimming: 1 base; junction bases outside the gene matches: 2. There are 14 residues in the CDR3. Germline CDR1 is PRHDT and CDR2 is FYEKMQ (reference sequence). The CDR3 DNA follows: TGTGCCAGCAGCTTCCGGGACAGGTCCTACGAGCAGTACTTC. It yields the protein CASSFRDRSYEQYF.